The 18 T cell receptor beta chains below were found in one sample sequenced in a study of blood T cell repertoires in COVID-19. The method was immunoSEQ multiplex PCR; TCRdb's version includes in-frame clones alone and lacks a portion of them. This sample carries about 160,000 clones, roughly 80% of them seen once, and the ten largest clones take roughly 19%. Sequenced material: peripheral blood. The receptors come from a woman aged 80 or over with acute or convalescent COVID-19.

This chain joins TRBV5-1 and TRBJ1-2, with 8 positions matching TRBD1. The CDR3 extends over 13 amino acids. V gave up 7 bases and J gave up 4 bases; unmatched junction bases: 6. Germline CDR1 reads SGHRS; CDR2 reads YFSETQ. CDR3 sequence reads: CASGQGKGYGYTF. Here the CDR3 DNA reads TGCGCCAGCGGACAGGGAAAGGGCTATGGCTACACCTTC.

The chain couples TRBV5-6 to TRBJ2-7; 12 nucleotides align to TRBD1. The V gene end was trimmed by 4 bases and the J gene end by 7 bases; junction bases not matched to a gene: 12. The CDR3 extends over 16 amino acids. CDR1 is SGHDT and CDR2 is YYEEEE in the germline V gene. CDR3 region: CASSPGQGAKMREQYF. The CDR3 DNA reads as TGTGCCAGCAGCCCGGGACAGGGGGCAAAGATGAGAGAGCAGTACTTC.

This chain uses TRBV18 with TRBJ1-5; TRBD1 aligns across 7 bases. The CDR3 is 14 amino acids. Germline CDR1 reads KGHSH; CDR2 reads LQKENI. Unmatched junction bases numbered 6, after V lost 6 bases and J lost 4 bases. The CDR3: CASSPTGRNQPQHF. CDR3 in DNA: TGTGCCAGCTCGCCGACAGGGAGGAATCAGCCCCAGCATTTT.

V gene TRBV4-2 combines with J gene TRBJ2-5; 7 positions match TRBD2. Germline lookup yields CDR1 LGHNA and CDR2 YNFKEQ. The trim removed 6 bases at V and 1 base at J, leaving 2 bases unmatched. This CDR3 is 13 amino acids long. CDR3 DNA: TGTGCCAGCAGTCGGACTAGCCAAGAGACCCAGTACTTC. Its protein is CASSRTSQETQYF.

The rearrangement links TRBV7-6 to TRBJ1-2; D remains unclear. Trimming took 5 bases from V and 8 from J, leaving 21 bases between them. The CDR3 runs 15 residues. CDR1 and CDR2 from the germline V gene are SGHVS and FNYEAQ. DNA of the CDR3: TGTGCCAGCAGCCCAAGCTCCCAGGAGGCGGGGGGCTACACCTTC. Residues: CASSPSSQEAGGYTF.

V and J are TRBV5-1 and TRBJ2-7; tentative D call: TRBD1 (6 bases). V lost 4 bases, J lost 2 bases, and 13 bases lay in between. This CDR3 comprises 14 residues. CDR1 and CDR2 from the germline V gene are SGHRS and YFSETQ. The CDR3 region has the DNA TGCGCCAGCAGCGATCAGGGGCCTGCCTACGAGCAGTACTTC. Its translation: CASSDQGPAYEQYF.

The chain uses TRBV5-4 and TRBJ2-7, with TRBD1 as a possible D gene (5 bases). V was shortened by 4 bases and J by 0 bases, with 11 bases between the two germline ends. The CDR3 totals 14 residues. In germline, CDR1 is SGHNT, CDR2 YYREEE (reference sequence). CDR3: CASSRRASSYEQYF. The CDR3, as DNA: TGTGCCAGCAGCCGCAGGGCTAGCTCCTACGAGCAGTACTTC.

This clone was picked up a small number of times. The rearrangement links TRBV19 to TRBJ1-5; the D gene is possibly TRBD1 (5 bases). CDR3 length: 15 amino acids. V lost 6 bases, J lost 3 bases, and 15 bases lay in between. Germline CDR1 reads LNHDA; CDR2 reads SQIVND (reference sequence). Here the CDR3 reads CASRYRRALNQPQHF. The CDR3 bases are TGTGCCAGTAGATACCGCAGGGCACTCAATCAGCCCCAGCATTTT.

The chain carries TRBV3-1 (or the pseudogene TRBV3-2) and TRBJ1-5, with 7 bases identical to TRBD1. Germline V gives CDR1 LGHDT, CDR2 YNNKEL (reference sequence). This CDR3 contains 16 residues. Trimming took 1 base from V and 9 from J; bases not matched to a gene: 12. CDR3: CASSQGVGTVLGPQHF. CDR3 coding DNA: TGTGCCAGCAGCCAAGGGGTTGGGACAGTCCTTGGGCCCCAGCATTTT.

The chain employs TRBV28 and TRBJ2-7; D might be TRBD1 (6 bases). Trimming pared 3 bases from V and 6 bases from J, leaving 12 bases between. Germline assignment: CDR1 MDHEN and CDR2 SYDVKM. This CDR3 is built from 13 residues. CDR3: CASSFFGQTEQYF. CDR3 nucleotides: TGTGCCAGCAGTTTTTTTGGACAGACCGAGCAGTACTTC.

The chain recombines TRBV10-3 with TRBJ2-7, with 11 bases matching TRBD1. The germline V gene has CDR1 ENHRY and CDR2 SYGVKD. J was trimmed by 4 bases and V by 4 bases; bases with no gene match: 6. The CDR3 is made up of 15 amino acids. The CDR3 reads CAISGGQGANYEQYF. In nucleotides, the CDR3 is TGTGCCATCAGTGGAGGACAGGGGGCTAATTACGAGCAGTACTTC.

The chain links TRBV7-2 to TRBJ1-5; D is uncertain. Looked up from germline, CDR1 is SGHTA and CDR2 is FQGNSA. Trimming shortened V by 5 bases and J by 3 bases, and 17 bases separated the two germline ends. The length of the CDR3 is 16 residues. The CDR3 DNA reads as TGTGCCAGCAGCCCGCGTTCCCGAGGATACAATCAGCCCCAGCATTTT. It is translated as CASSPRSRGYNQPQHF.

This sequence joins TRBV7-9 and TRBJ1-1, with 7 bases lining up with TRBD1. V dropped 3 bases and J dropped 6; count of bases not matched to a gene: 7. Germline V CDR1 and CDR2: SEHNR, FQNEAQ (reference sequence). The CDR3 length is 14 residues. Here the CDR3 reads CASSFWTGRAEAFF. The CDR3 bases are TGTGCCAGCAGCTTCTGGACAGGTCGGGCTGAAGCTTTCTTT.

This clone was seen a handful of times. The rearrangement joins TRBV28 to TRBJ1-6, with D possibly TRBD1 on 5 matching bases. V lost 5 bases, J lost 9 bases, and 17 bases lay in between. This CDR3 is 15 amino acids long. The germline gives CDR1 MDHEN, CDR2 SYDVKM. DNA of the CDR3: TGTGCCAGCAGTCCAAGCGGGGCCACTTCTTCACCCCTCCACTTT. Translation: CASSPSGATSSPLHF.

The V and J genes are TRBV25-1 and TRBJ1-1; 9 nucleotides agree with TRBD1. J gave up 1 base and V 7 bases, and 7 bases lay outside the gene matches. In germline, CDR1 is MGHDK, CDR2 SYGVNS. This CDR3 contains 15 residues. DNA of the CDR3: TGTGCCAGCACCCAGACAGGGGGGACGAACACTGAAGCTTTCTTT. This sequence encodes CASTQTGGTNTEAFF.

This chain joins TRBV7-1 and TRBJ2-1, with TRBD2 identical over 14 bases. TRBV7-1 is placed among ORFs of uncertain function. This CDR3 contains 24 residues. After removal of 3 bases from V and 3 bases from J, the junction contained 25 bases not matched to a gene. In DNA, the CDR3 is TGTGCCAGCAGCTCCGCCCCCCAACGGACTAGCGGGGGGATGTTTGTGATTGACTACAATGAGCAGTTCTTC. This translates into CASSSAPQRTSGGMFVIDYNEQFF.

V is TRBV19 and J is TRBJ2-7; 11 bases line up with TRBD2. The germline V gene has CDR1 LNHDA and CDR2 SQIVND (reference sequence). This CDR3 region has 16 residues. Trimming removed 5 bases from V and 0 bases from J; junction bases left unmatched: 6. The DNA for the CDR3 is TGTGCCAGTAGTCTCCGACTAGCGGGGAGCTCCTACGAGCAGTACTTC. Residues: CASSLRLAGSSYEQYF.

In nucleotides, the CDR3 is TGTGCCAGTAGTTCAAAGGGATTCCCGGGGGAGACCCAGTACTTC. Protein: CASSSKGFPGETQYF. The gene calls are TRBV19 and TRBJ2-5; maybe TRBD2 (5 bases). This CDR3 is built from 15 residues. Trimming pared 5 bases from V and 5 bases from J, leaving 18 bases between. Per germline, CDR1 LNHDA and CDR2 SQIVND (reference sequence).